Presented here are 26 T cell receptor beta chains from one specimen sequenced in a study of CD8 T cells in ankylosing spondylitis. Study results and limitations: Characteristic, it appeared, of ankylosing spondylitis blood was a TCR beta motif of eight highly homologous variants.

TCRdb fed the 5' RACE reads into MiXCR, producing one record per CDR3 protein. Here the sample spans 750,000 to 850,000 distinct CDR3 sequences, over 9.5% being singletons. Their antigens remain unidentified. Sequences were obtained from blood, either unsorted or a sorted T cell fraction (not recorded which). Receptors originate from a male donor with ankylosing spondylitis.

Points on this clonotype: The junction differs from germline at one of its ends, possibly a read error. This chain links TRBV7-7 with TRBJ2-1, with D possibly matching TRBD1 (5 bases). The CDR3 sequence is 14 residues long. Germline V gene sequence: CDR1 SSHAT, CDR2 FNYEAQ (reference sequence). The CDR3 reads CASSYRGDDNEQFF. DNA for the CDR3: TGTGCTAGCAGCTATAGGGGTGACGACAATGAGCAGTTCTTC.

This clonotype was seen a few times. The V and J genes are TRBV12-3 or TRBV12-4 and TRBJ2-1; 8 nucleotides line up with TRBD1. This CDR3 is 16 amino acids long. V was clipped by 5 bases and J by 1 base; unmatched bases: 7. DNA for the CDR3: TGTGCCAGCAGTCCTCAGGGGGCTTTGTCCTACAATGAGCAGTTCTTC. It codes for CASSPQGALSYNEQFF.

This clonotype was recorded a few times. The chain combines TRBV18 with TRBJ2-5, with D possibly being TRBD2 (6 bases). The germline gives CDR1 KGHSH, CDR2 LQKENI. Trimming shortened V by 1 base and J by 1 base, and 10 bases separated the two germline ends. The CDR3 extends over 15 amino acids. CDR3: CASSPQAGTQETQYF. The CDR3, as DNA: TGTGCCAGCTCACCACAGGCGGGGACCCAAGAGACCCAGTACTTC.

This chain uses TRBV4-3 with TRBJ2-5; D assignment may be TRBD1 or TRBD2 (5 bases each). With 1 base removed from V and 1 base from J, the gap between germline ends came to 13 bases. CDR3 length: 16 amino acids. Looked up from germline, CDR1 is LGHNA and CDR2 is YSLEER. CDR3 in DNA: TGCGCCAGCAGCCAAGGTGCGAGGGGTTCCCAAGAGACCCAGTACTTC. Translating gives CASSQGARGSQETQYF.

This clonotype appeared many times. This chain connects TRBV20-1 to TRBJ2-3; D is undetermined. V dropped 6 bases and J dropped 0 bases, with 10 bases sitting between them. CDR1 and CDR2 (germline): DFQATT, SNEGSKA (reference sequence). The CDR3 runs 13 residues. DNA for the CDR3: TGCAGTGCCGGCAAAACTAGCACAGATACGCAGTATTTT. Protein sequence: CSAGKTSTDTQYF.

This clonotype was seen a handful of times. The chain carries TRBV12-3 or TRBV12-4 and TRBJ1-5; weak D call: TRBD1 (5 bases). Trimming left V 2 bases short and J 7 bases short, with 9 bases between. CDR3 length: 13 residues. The CDR3 here is CASSLSGVQPQHF. The CDR3 DNA sequence: TGTGCCAGCAGTTTATCGGGGGTACAGCCCCAGCATTTT.

At least ten counts were recorded for this clonotype. The V and J genes are TRBV9 and TRBJ2-7; weak D call: TRBD1 (5 bases). This CDR3 is 13 amino acids long. V dropped 4 bases and J dropped 3 bases, with 11 bases sitting between them. Germline V gene sequence: CDR1 SGDLS, CDR2 YYNGEE. As DNA, the CDR3 is TGTGCCAGCAGCCCAGGGCCGCGCTACGAGCAGTACTTC. Its protein is CASSPGPRYEQYF.

The chain couples TRBV10-2 to TRBJ1-1; D is perhaps TRBD1 (5 bases). Germline V gene lookup returns CDR1 WSHSY and CDR2 SAAADI. This CDR3 is 14 amino acids long. Trimming cost V 5 bases and J 5 bases, with 15 bases left between them. The CDR3 loop reads CASSPTQGETEAFF. The CDR3 coding sequence is TGCGCCAGCAGTCCAACCCAGGGAGAAACTGAAGCTTTCTTT.

The chain couples TRBV6-5 to TRBJ2-1; tentatively, D is TRBD2 (5 bases). Germline CDR1 is MNHEY and CDR2 is SVGAGI. V was clipped by 0 bases and J by 0 bases, with 15 bases between them. The CDR3 loop spans 18 amino acids. The CDR3 DNA reads as TGTGCCAGCAGTTACTCGACAACAGCGGCGAGCTCCTACAATGAGCAGTTCTTC. This encodes CASSYSTTAASSYNEQFF.

This clonotype came up many times. This chain connects TRBV10-3 to TRBJ2-7; 11 bases line up with TRBD1. Germline assignment: CDR1 ENHRY and CDR2 SYGVKD. J lost 0 bases, V lost 6 bases, and 7 bases had no gene match. This CDR3 comprises 16 residues. CDR3 in amino acids: CAIRGSGTGGSYEQYF. In DNA, the CDR3 is TGTGCCATCAGGGGCTCCGGGACAGGGGGCTCCTACGAGCAGTACTTC.

A remark on this clonotype: One end of the junction is discordant with germline, which a read error may explain. The chain employs TRBV7-7 and TRBJ2-5, with D uncertain. The CDR3 has 13 residues. CDR1 is SSHAT, CDR2 FNYEAQ, per germline (reference sequence). CDR3 in DNA: TGTGCTAGCAGCCCCCATCGCCAAGAGACCCAGTACTTC. As protein: CASSPHRQETQYF.

The gene calls are TRBV2 and TRBJ1-5; D is unclear. The CDR3 has 15 amino acids. Trimming took off 4 bases at V and 3 bases at J, with 13 bases between the two ends. Per germline, CDR1 SNHLY and CDR2 FYNNEI. CDR3 residues: CASSVRNSYNQPQHF. For the CDR3, the DNA is TGTGCCAGCAGTGTAAGGAACAGTTACAATCAGCCCCAGCATTTT. The full variable domain, in which reference TRBV2 and TRBJ1-5 provide the parts outside the CDR3, is EPEVTQTPSHQVTQMGQEVILRCVPISNHLYFYWYRQILGQKVEFLVSFYNNEISEKSEIFDDQFSVERPDGSNFTLKIRSTKLEDSAMYFCASSVRNSYNQPQHFGDGTRLSIL.

A word on this clonotype: A much larger clonotype is one base distant, so this may be a read error. The chain employs TRBV20-1 and TRBJ1-5; TRBD1 might be the D (6 bases). The CDR3 extends over 16 amino acids. Germline lookup yields CDR1 DFQATT and CDR2 SNEGSKA (reference sequence). The CDR3 nucleotides read TGCAGTGCTAGAGATCTAAGAGGGGGAGAAGGTCAGGCCCAGCATTTT. Protein sequence: CSARDLRGGEGQAQHF.

This chain joins TRBV5-1 and TRBJ2-1; D is ambiguous. Germline CDR1 is SGHRS and CDR2 is YFSETQ. CDR3 length: 15 amino acids. Trimming removed 1 base from V and 2 bases from J, with 10 bases in between. CDR3: CASSLRRVTYNEQFF. The CDR3 DNA reads as TGCGCCAGCAGCTTGAGAAGGGTGACCTACAATGAGCAGTTCTTC. The full variable domain, rest sourced from reference TRBV5-1 and TRBJ2-1, is KAGVTQTPRYLIKTRGQQVTLSCSPISGHRSVSWYQQTPGQGLQFLFEYFSETQRNKGNFPGRFSGRQFSNSRSEMNVSTLELGDSALYLCASSLRRVTYNEQFFGPGTRLTVL.

The rearrangement joins TRBV7-9 to TRBJ2-5, with 7 nucleotides matching TRBD1. The V gene end was trimmed by 4 bases and the J gene end by 7 bases; junction bases not matched to a gene: 6. CDR3 length: 13 residues. From germline, CDR1 is SEHNR and CDR2 FQNEAQ (reference sequence). The CDR3 loop reads CASSSTGSGTQYF. The CDR3 DNA follows: TGTGCCAGCAGCTCGACAGGGTCCGGGACCCAGTACTTC.

The chain has TRBV24-1 and TRBJ2-1, with D possibly being TRBD1 (6 bases). CDR3 length: 17 residues. The germline V gene has CDR1 KGHDR and CDR2 SFDVKD. Trimming removed 2 bases from V and 0 bases from J, with 13 bases in between. CDR3 sequence: CATSDSLTGISYNEQFF. CDR3 DNA sequence: TGTGCCACCAGTGATTCCCTGACAGGCATCTCCTACAATGAGCAGTTCTTC.

This clonotype occurred many times. Compared with germline, one end of the junction differs, possibly owing to a read error. The chain joins TRBV20-1 to TRBJ1-4; tentatively, D is TRBD1 (5 bases). The CDR3 has 12 amino acids. Germline V gene lookup returns CDR1 DFQATT and CDR2 SNEGSKA (reference sequence). The CDR3 coding sequence is TGCAGTGCATTCGAGAGGGGAGAACTCCTTATTTTT. It encodes CSAFERGELLIF.

The chain has TRBV5-1 and TRBJ2-5; weak D call: TRBD2 (6 bases). Deletions cut 0 bases from V and 2 bases from J, with 11 bases between. Germline CDR1 reads SGHRS; CDR2 reads YFSETQ. CDR3 length: 15 amino acids. CDR3 in amino acids: CASSLVGSGQETQYF. DNA for the CDR3: TGCGCCAGCAGCTTGGTGGGTAGCGGACAAGAGACCCAGTACTTC. The whole variable domain, remainder taken from reference TRBV5-1 and TRBJ2-5, is KAGVTQTPRYLIKTRGQQVTLSCSPISGHRSVSWYQQTPGQGLQFLFEYFSETQRNKGNFPGRFSGRQFSNSRSEMNVSTLELGDSALYLCASSLVGSGQETQYFGPGTRLLVL.

This clonotype showed up many times. The rearrangement links TRBV29-1 to TRBJ2-7, with TRBD1 identical over 10 bases. This CDR3 region has 14 residues. Germline lookup yields CDR1 SQVTM and CDR2 ANQGSEA. J was trimmed by 0 bases and V by 8 bases; bases with no gene match: 7. DNA of the CDR3: TGCAGCACCCGACAGGGGGCCACCTCCTACGAGCAGTACTTC. Its protein product is CSTRQGATSYEQYF.

The V call is TRBV28, the J call TRBJ2-7, with unresolved D. The CDR3 covers 15 residues. Germline loops: CDR1 MDHEN, CDR2 SYDVKM. The germline V and J ends were trimmed by 5 bases and 2 bases, with 16 bases remaining between them. The CDR3 region has the DNA TGTGCCAGCAGTCCCTTAGGGCTGTCGACCTACGAGCAGTACTTC. Protein product: CASSPLGLSTYEQYF.

This clonotype was counted a few times. The chain recombines TRBV5-1 with TRBJ1-1; D is unclear. V was cut by 1 base and J by 7 bases, with 17 bases left in between. Germline V CDR1 and CDR2: SGHRS, YFSETQ. The CDR3 runs to 15 residues. In nucleotides, the CDR3 is TGCGCCAGCAGCTTGTTCCTATCTGCGGAGAGTGAAGCTTTCTTT. Amino acid sequence: CASSLFLSAESEAFF.

This clonotype was detected many times. This chain links TRBV7-2 with TRBJ2-5; weak D call: TRBD2 (5 bases). V was cut by 2 bases and J by 2 bases, with 9 bases left in between. The CDR3 consists of 14 residues. In germline, CDR1 is SGHTA, CDR2 FQGNSA. The CDR3 DNA reads TGTGCCAGCAGCTTACGGGGTAGTCAAGAGACCCAGTACTTC. Residues: CASSLRGSQETQYF. Full variable domain (remainder filled in from reference TRBV7-2 and TRBJ2-5): GAGVSQSPSNKVTEKGKDVELRCDPISGHTALYWYRQSLGQGLEFLIYFQGNSAPDKSGLPSDRFSAERTGGSVSTLTIQRTQQEDSAVYLCASSLRGSQETQYFGPGTRLLVL.

This clonotype came up a few times. The chain links TRBV27 to TRBJ2-7; 10 bases fit TRBD1. CDR1 is MNHEY, CDR2 SMNVEV, per germline (reference sequence). This CDR3 contains 18 residues. V was clipped by 5 bases and J by 4 bases; unmatched bases: 17. The CDR3 is CASSQAPGQGNKRYEQYF. The CDR3 DNA reads TGTGCCAGCAGTCAGGCTCCGGGACAGGGGAATAAGCGGTACGAGCAGTACTTC.

This clonotype was seen more than once but under ten times. V and J are TRBV7-6 and TRBJ2-3; unclear D gene. The germline V and J ends were trimmed by 8 bases and 4 bases, with 7 bases remaining between them. CDR1 and CDR2 (germline): SGHVS, FNYEAQ. The CDR3 contains 11 residues. The CDR3 region is CASRSADTQYF. DNA of the CDR3: TGTGCCAGCCGAAGCGCAGATACGCAGTATTTT.

CDR3 coding DNA: TGTGCCAGCAGTTTAACGCAGGGATTATCGAACACTGAAGCTTTCTTT. Amino acid sequence: CASSLTQGLSNTEAFF. The rearrangement uses TRBV28 and TRBJ1-1; D might be TRBD1 (5 bases). The germline gives CDR1 MDHEN, CDR2 SYDVKM. The CDR3 has 16 residues. Trimming pared 2 bases from V and 1 base from J, leaving 14 bases between.

Here the CDR3 reads CSANVGLYNSPLHF. CDR3 sequence (DNA): TGCAGTGCAAACGTAGGCCTGTATAATTCACCCCTCCACTTT. This rearrangement joins TRBV20-1 to TRBJ1-6; D is ambiguous. V lost 6 bases to trimming and J lost 4 bases, with 13 bases between them. CDR1 DFQATT and CDR2 SNEGSKA come from the germline V gene (reference sequence). This CDR3 comprises 14 residues.